Below are 5 T cell receptor beta chains sequenced from a single sample in a study of Ad26.COV2.S vaccination and SARS-CoV-2 variants. TCRdb's copy holds only in-frame clones and misses some; the assay was immunoSEQ multiplex PCR. The sample includes approximately 350,000 clones, around 87% of them seen just once. As for treatment: approximately 18 received Ad26.COV2.S at low or high dose, single or two shots; five or six received placebo; per-sample allocation not given. Collection of the samples took place on day 63 after the first injection of vaccine or placebo. Specimen: peripheral blood, collected in a trial of Ad26.COV2.S vaccine versus placebo. These receptors were taken from a person aged 18 to 59 who received the Ad26.COV2.S COVID-19 vaccine or a placebo.

V is TRBV12-3 or TRBV12-4 and J is TRBJ2-7; D call uncertain. The CDR3 is 12 residues long. The ends were cut back, 6 bases at V and 6 bases at J, with 12 bases in the middle. Written as DNA, the CDR3 is TGTGCCAGCAGGGGGAATGGAGCCGAGCAGTACTTC. It translates to CASRGNGAEQYF.

The V and J genes are TRBV11-2 and TRBJ1-4; D is ambiguous. Germline V CDR1 and CDR2: SGHAT, FQNNGV. This CDR3 is 12 amino acids long. Trimming removed 4 bases from V and 6 bases from J, with 6 bases in between. The CDR3 region is CASSYGDEKLFF. Here the CDR3 DNA reads TGTGCCAGCAGCTACGGGGATGAAAAACTGTTTTTT.

The chain has TRBV6-5 and TRBJ1-1; the match to TRBD1 covers 7 bases. V dropped 2 bases and J dropped 7; count of bases not matched to a gene: 4. CDR1 is MNHEY, CDR2 SVGAGI, per germline. The CDR3 has 13 amino acids. CDR3 sequence reads: CASSYVRGGEAFF. The CDR3 region has the DNA TGTGCCAGCAGTTACGTCAGGGGGGGTGAAGCTTTCTTT.

The chain couples TRBV2 to TRBJ1-2, with D maybe TRBD1 (5 bases). Trimming took 1 base from V and 5 from J, leaving 17 bases between them. This CDR3 has 16 amino acids. The germline CDR1 and CDR2 sequences are SNHLY and FYNNEI. The CDR3 nucleotides read TGTGCCAGCAGTGAAGAGGGCGCGGGGGGTTCATATGGCTACACCTTC. This sequence encodes CASSEEGAGGSYGYTF.

The chain has TRBV9 and TRBJ2-1; D is unclear. The CDR3 spans 15 residues. Trimming removed 6 bases at V and 2 bases at J, with 15 bases between. The germline CDR1 and CDR2 sequences are SGDLS and YYNGEE. DNA for the CDR3: TGTGCCAGCAAGACTGAAAGGCCACCCTACAATGAGCAGTTCTTC. It translates to CASKTERPPYNEQFF. Filled out from reference TRBV9 and TRBJ2-1, the complete variable domain reads DSGVTQTPKHLITATGQRVTLRCSPRSGDLSVYWYQQSLDQGLQFLIQYYNGEERAKGNILERFSAQQFPDLHSELNLSSLELGDSALYFCASKTERPPYNEQFFGPGTRLTVL.